A selection of T cell receptor beta chains follows, all from one sample in a study of control samples from healthy donors and cancer patients. The assay was immunoSEQ multiplex PCR, and TCRdb's table has in-frame clones only and misses some. The data show some 200,000 clones, with over 85% seen just once and over 1.1% held by the top ten. The sequenced sample consisted of blood. These receptor sequences come from a man between 18 and 35 years old in good health. CDR3s include the opening cysteine and the closing phenylalanine or tryptophan. The order of the fields is clone size, D gene, V gene, J gene, CDR3 DNA, CDR3 protein. A D gene is named only where the DNA matches it firmly. Only part of the rows carry a size: once, few, many, or a class if the clone is expanded.

>.|TRBD1|TRBV11-2|TRBJ1-2
TGTGCCAGCAGCCGGGACAGGGGGTCGAGCGGCTACACCTTC
CASSRDRGSSGYTF
>.|TRBD1|TRBV19|TRBJ1-2
TGTGCCACTAGACCCCCCGGGACAGCTCGTGCCTTCTCTGGCTACACCTTC
CATRPPGTARAFSGYTF
>.|.|TRBV12-3/TRBV12-4|TRBJ1-2
TGTGCCAGCTGGGACGGTACCCTTTATGGCTACACCTTC
CASWDGTLYGYTF
>few|.|TRBV3-1/TRBV3-2|TRBJ1-1
TGTGCCAGCAGCCAATCAGCGAACACTGAAGCTTTCTTT
CASSQSANTEAFF
>.|.|TRBV11-3|TRBJ1-3
TGTGCCAGCAGCCCGCGCAAGGGAAACACCATATATTTT
CASSPRKGNTIYF
>.|.|TRBV19|TRBJ2-2
TGTGCCAGTAGTATGCCGGGGGATTACACCGGGGAGCTGTTTTTT
CASSMPGDYTGELFF
>once|TRBD1|TRBV6-5|TRBJ1-4
TGTGCCAGCAGTTACTTAGGACAGGGGGGTGAAAAACTGTTTTTT
CASSYLGQGGEKLFF
>.|.|TRBV12-3/TRBV12-4|TRBJ1-2
TGTGCCACCCAGACTTATGGCTACACCTTC
CATQTYGYTF
>.|.|TRBV5-1|TRBJ2-3
TGCGCCAGCAGCTTGGAACAGGCATCAGATACGCAGTATTTT
CASSLEQASDTQYF
>.|.|TRBV21-1|TRBJ1-4
TGTGCCAGCAGCCCCCGGGACAGGGAAAAAGAAAAACTGTTTTTT
CASSPRDREKEKLFF
>.|.|TRBV2|TRBJ2-7
TGTGCCAGCAGTGATTGGGACTCCTACGAGCAGTACTTC
CASSDWDSYEQYF
>.|TRBD2|TRBV9|TRBJ2-7
TGTGCCAGCAGCGGCGGGGGGTCTGACGGGCAGTACTTC
CASSGGGSDGQYF
>once|.|TRBV18|TRBJ2-7
TGTGCCAGCTCCCGAGAAGTCGGGACCTACGAGCAGTACTTC
CASSREVGTYEQYF
>.|.|TRBV18|TRBJ1-1
TGTGCCAGCTCACCTGTCAGGGCCGCAGAAGCTTTCTTT
CASSPVRAAEAFF
>few|TRBD1|TRBV7-2|TRBJ1-6
TGTGCCAGCAGCACTAGACAGGGTCAGTCACCCCTCCACTTT
CASSTRQGQSPLHF
>.|TRBD1|TRBV6-1|TRBJ1-4
TGTGCCAGCAGTGAACCGGGACAGGACAATGAAAAACTGTTTTTT
CASSEPGQDNEKLFF
>.|TRBD1|TRBV4-2|TRBJ1-5
TGTGCCAGCAGCCAAGACGGACAGGGCAATCAGCCCCAGCATTTT
CASSQDGQGNQPQHF
>.|.|TRBV18|TRBJ1-4
TGTGCCAGCTCACCCCGGGGACCTAATGAAAAACTGTTTTTT
CASSPRGPNEKLFF
>.|TRBD1|TRBV6-5|TRBJ2-4
TGTGCCAGCAGGGACAGGGGGCGAGAGAACATTCAGTACTTC
CASRDRGRENIQYF
>.|.|TRBV5-4|TRBJ2-3
TGTGCCAGCAGCTCCCCGCGTGGGGGGGGGCAAGATACGCAGTATTTT
CASSSPRGGGQDTQYF
>.|.|TRBV6-1|TRBJ1-6
TGTGCCAGCAGTGAAGCCCTCTATGATTCACCCCTCCACTTT
CASSEALYDSPLHF
>.|.|TRBV4-1|TRBJ1-6
TGCGCCAGCAGCCAAGATAAGAGCTCCTATAATTCACCCCTCCACTTT
CASSQDKSSYNSPLHF
>.|TRBD1|TRBV28|TRBJ2-7
TGTGCCAGTTCACCCGGGACAGGGGCCTACGAGCAGTACTTC
CASSPGTGAYEQYF
>.|.|TRBV10-2|TRBJ1-1
TGCGCCAGCAGTGAGTCTAGGGGGGGGAGAACTGAAGCTTTCTTT
CASSESRGGRTEAFF
>.|.|TRBV6-2/TRBV6-3|TRBJ1-1
TGTGCCAGCAGCTCCTACGACCTGTCTTTCTTT
CASSSYDLSFF
>.|TRBD1|TRBV14|TRBJ1-2
TGTGCCAGCAGCCAAGAGGGACAGGGGGCGCTGGGCTACACCTTC
CASSQEGQGALGYTF
>.|.|TRBV7-3|TRBJ2-3
TGTGCCAGCAGCCCCCTCGGGGGCACAGATACGCAGTATTTT
CASSPLGGTDTQYF
>.|TRBD2|TRBV19|TRBJ2-1
TGTGCCAGTAGTCCCCAAGCGGGGGGGCATGATGAGCAGTTCTTC
CASSPQAGGHDEQFF
>.|TRBD2|TRBV2|TRBJ2-7
TGTGCCAGCAGTTCCCCTAGCGGGGCGGGCTCCTACGAGCAGTACTTC
CASSSPSGAGSYEQYF
>.|TRBD2|TRBV5-1|TRBJ2-2
TGCGCCAGCAGTGATAGCGGGGCTATAGGGGAGCTGTTTTTT
CASSDSGAIGELFF
>.|.|TRBV4-1|TRBJ1-2
TGCGCCAGCAGCCAAGATGTGAGGGTACGGTATGGCTACACCTTC
CASSQDVRVRYGYTF
>.|.|TRBV6-5|TRBJ1-3
TGTGCCAGCAGTCTGGGAACTGGAAACACCATATATTTT
CASSLGTGNTIYF
>few|.|TRBV18|TRBJ1-1
TGTGCCAGCTCAGCCGGGACAATGAACACTGAAGCTTTCTTT
CASSAGTMNTEAFF
>.|.|TRBV3-1/TRBV3-2|TRBJ1-4
TGTGCCAGCAGCTACTACCGGTATGGGGCGAATGAAAAACTGTTTTTT
CASSYYRYGANEKLFF
>.|.|TRBV20-1|TRBJ2-3
TGCAGTGCTAGTTGGTGGGATGGCACAGATACGCAGTATTTT
CSASWWDGTDTQYF
>.|TRBD1|TRBV4-1|TRBJ2-3
TGCGCCAGCAGCCAACCAGGGACAGGCACAGATACGCAGTATTTT
CASSQPGTGTDTQYF
>.|TRBD1|TRBV5-1|TRBJ2-3
TGCGCCAGCAGCGTAGGACAGGGGCTCACAGATACGCAGTATTTT
CASSVGQGLTDTQYF
>once|.|TRBV3-1/TRBV3-2|TRBJ1-2
TGCGCCCGCGGGGGGCGCCGGGGGCCCCGAGGCTATGGCTACACCTTC
CARGGRRGPRGYGYTF
>.|.|TRBV15|TRBJ2-2
TGTGCCACCAGCAGAGATCTCGGTAGCGGGGAGCTGTTTTTT
CATSRDLGSGELFF
>.|TRBD2|TRBV20-1|TRBJ2-7
TGCAGTGCCAGCGGGGGGGTCGAGCAGTACTTC
CSASGGVEQYF
>.|.|TRBV5-1|TRBJ2-7
TGCGCCAGCAGCTTGTGGAGGGGCGGTAACGAGCAGTACTTC
CASSLWRGGNEQYF
>few|.|TRBV2|TRBJ1-1
TGTGCCAGCACCTACAGGGATTTCACTGAAGCTTTCTTT
CASTYRDFTEAFF
>.|.|TRBV24-1|TRBJ1-3
TGTGCCACCAGTGATTTTCCAGGGAGCGCTGGAAACACCATATATTTT
CATSDFPGSAGNTIYF
>.|.|TRBV19|TRBJ1-5
TGTGCCAGTAGTATACAGCAGGGCAGCAATCAGCCCCAGCATTTT
CASSIQQGSNQPQHF
>.|TRBD1|TRBV2|TRBJ1-6
TGTGCCAGCAGTGAAACATGGGACAGGGGGAATTCACCCCTCCACTTT
CASSETWDRGNSPLHF
>.|TRBD1|TRBV2|TRBJ1-6
TGTGCCGTCTCCTCGGACAGGGAAATATCCTATAATTCACCCCTCCACTTT
CAVSSDREISYNSPLHF
>.|.|TRBV5-1|TRBJ2-2
TGCGCCAGCAGCCCCAACAGGAACACCGGGGAGCTGTTTTTT
CASSPNRNTGELFF
>.|TRBD1|TRBV23-1|TRBJ1-5
TGCGCCAGCAGGGACAGGGGGCCCCCTTTGGAGGGGGAACCCCAGCATTTT
CASRDRGPPLEGEPQHF